The rows below give T cell receptor beta chains drawn from one sample of a study of somatic mutations in cytotoxic T cells in rheumatoid arthritis. Profiled with immunoSEQ multiplex PCR; TCRdb holds only in-frame clones, not every one. The sample carries approximately 15,000 clones, roughly 72% recorded once. The sequencing sample was made of CD8+ T cells sorted from blood. These receptor sequences come from an adult with rheumatoid arthritis. CDR3s leave out the opening cysteine and the closing phenylalanine or tryptophan.

V gene: TRBV27
CDR3 length: 11
J gene: TRBJ2-7
CDR3 protein: ASSFGAGGEQY

V gene: TRBV9
CDR3 length: 12
J gene: TRBJ1-2
CDR3 protein: ASSVAGAGYGYT

V gene: TRBV5-6
CDR3 length: 12
J gene: TRBJ2-1
CDR3 protein: ASSFDVGHNEQF

V gene: TRBV29-1
CDR3 length: 15
J gene: TRBJ1-1
CDR3 protein: SVGEGQFSRGNTEAF

V gene: TRBV25-1
CDR3 length: 12
J gene: TRBJ2-5
CDR3 protein: ASSEFNSEETQY

V gene: TRBV6-6
CDR3 length: 13
J gene: TRBJ2-2
CDR3 protein: ASRTGQLNTGELF

V gene: TRBV5-4
CDR3 length: 10
J gene: TRBJ1-1
CDR3 protein: ASSLVGTEAF

V gene: TRBV25-1
CDR3 length: 12
J gene: TRBJ1-2
CDR3 protein: ASSERSGGGGYT

V gene: TRBV5-1
CDR3 length: 12
J gene: TRBJ1-6
CDR3 protein: ASSSNPMSSPLH

V gene: TRBV27
CDR3 length: 12
J gene: TRBJ2-7
CDR3 protein: ASSISGDLYEQY

V gene: TRBV27
CDR3 length: 11
J gene: TRBJ1-2
CDR3 protein: ASSVGRGYGYT

V gene: TRBV7-9
CDR3 length: 12
J gene: TRBJ1-2
CDR3 protein: ASSPGGGPYGYT

V gene: TRBV7-9
CDR3 length: 13
J gene: TRBJ2-7
CDR3 protein: ASSLGTSGGAEQY